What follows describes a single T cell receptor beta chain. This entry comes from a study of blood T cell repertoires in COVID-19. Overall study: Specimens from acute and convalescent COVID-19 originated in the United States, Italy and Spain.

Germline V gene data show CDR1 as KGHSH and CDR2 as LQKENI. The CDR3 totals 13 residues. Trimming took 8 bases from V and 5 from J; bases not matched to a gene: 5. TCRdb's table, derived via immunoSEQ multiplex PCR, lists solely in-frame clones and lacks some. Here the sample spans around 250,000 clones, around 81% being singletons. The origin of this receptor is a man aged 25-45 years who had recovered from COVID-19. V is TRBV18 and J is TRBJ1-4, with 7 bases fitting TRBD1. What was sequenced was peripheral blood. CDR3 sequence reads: CASRPGGNEKLFF. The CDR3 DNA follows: TGTGCCAGCAGACCAGGGGGGAATGAAAAACTGTTTTTT.